This T cell receptor beta chain comes out of a study of T cells after yellow fever vaccination. TCRdb re-called the 5' RACE reads with MiXCR, one entry per CDR3 protein. Among 100,000 to 150,000 distinct CDR3 sequences listed, 6.5% to 8% were seen once. Germline loops: CDR1 MNHEY, CDR2 SVGAGI. V lost 0 bases to trimming and J lost 3 bases, with 12 bases between them. The length of the CDR3 is 16 residues. In its sample, this clonotype was seen many times. The sequences come from CD4+ T cells sorted from PBMCs, collected 9 to 10 days after the first yellow fever vaccination. This sequence originates from a man aged 18 to 30 who received the YFV17D yellow fever vaccine. The chain couples TRBV6-5 to TRBJ2-4; D gene ambiguous. This CDR3 is CASSYSFSRIKNIQYF. The DNA for the CDR3 is TGTGCCAGCAGTTACTCCTTCAGCCGAATCAAAAACATTCAGTACTTC.